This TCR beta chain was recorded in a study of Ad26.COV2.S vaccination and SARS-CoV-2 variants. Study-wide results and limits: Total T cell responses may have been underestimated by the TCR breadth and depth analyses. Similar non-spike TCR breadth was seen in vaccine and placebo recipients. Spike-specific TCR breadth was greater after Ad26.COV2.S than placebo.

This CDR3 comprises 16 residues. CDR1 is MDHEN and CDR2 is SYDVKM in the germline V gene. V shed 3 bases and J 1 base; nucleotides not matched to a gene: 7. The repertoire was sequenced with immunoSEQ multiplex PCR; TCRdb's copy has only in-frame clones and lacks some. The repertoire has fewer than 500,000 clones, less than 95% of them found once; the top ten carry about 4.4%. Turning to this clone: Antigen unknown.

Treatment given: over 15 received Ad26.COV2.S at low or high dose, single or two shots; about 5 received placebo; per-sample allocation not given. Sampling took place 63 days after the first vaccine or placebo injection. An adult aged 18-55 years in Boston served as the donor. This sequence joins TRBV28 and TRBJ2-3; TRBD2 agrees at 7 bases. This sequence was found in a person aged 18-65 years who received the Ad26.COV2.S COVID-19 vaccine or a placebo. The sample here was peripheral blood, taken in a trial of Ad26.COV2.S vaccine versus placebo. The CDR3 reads CASSFSTSDRTDTQYF. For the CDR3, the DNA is TGTGCCAGCAGTTTCAGTACTAGCGATCGCACAGATACGCAGTATTTT.